This entry lists 9 T cell receptor beta chains sequenced from one sample in a study of blood T cell repertoires in COVID-19. Only in-frame clones appear in the TCRdb table, and some are missing; sequencing was by immunoSEQ multiplex PCR. This table holds roughly 220,000 clones, 85% to 90% found once. Sequencing used peripheral blood. Receptors were obtained from a man aged 80 or over with acute or convalescent COVID-19.

J is TRBJ1-2 and V is TRBV5-8, with D possibly being TRBD1 (6 bases). Germline values: CDR1 SGHTS, CDR2 YDEGEE. Trimming left V 2 bases short and J 8 bases short, with 13 bases between. The CDR3 covers 13 residues. CDR3 sequence (DNA): TGTGCCAGCAGCTTTAGCAGGGGCTTGGGCTACACCTTC. Protein product: CASSFSRGLGYTF.

The chain is built from TRBV19 and TRBJ2-1; 16 nucleotides match TRBD2. The length of the CDR3 is 16 residues. Losses at the gene ends were 5 bases for V and 9 bases for J; bases not matched to a gene: 7. Germline CDR1 reads LNHDA; CDR2 reads SQIVND (reference sequence). CDR3 residues: CASSRGTSGRAGEQFF. DNA for the CDR3: TGTGCCAGTAGTCGCGGGACTAGCGGGAGGGCCGGTGAGCAGTTCTTC.

Worth noting for this clone: Other DNA sequences in this specimen translate into the identical CDR3. The chain is built from TRBV10-3 and TRBJ2-7; the D is unclear. The CDR3 runs to 11 residues. Germline CDR1 and CDR2: ENHRY and SYGVKD. V shed 3 bases and J shed 4 bases, with 4 bases lying between them. DNA for the CDR3: TGTGCCATCAGTGACGGTTACGAGCAGTACTTC. Protein product: CAISDGYEQYF.

This chain uses TRBV11-3 with TRBJ2-3; 9 bases fit TRBD1. Germline V gene sequence: CDR1 SGHNT, CDR2 YENEEA. Unmatched junction bases numbered 8, after V lost 5 bases and J lost 11 bases. The CDR3 sequence is 13 residues long. The CDR3 DNA is TGTGCCAGCAGCGCAATTACAGGGGGCGAGCAGTATTTT. Its translation: CASSAITGGEQYF.

The chain couples TRBV6-5 to TRBJ1-5; 7 positions match TRBD1. Germline CDR1 is MNHEY and CDR2 is SVGAGI. Trimming removed 10 bases from V and 3 bases from J; junction bases left unmatched: 12. This CDR3 contains 15 residues. The CDR3 is CATGRTGAFNQPQHF. For the CDR3, the DNA is TGTGCCACGGGCAGAACAGGGGCCTTCAATCAGCCCCAGCATTTT.

The rearrangement uses TRBV7-2 and TRBJ2-3; the D gene is possibly TRBD2 (6 bases). The CDR3 spans 16 residues. Per the germline V gene, CDR1 is SGHTA and CDR2 is FQGNSA. Trimming took 5 bases from V and 1 from J, leaving 16 bases between them. The CDR3 loop is CASSPNRPSGTDTQYF. CDR3 DNA: TGTGCCAGCAGCCCTAATCGCCCTAGCGGCACAGATACGCAGTATTTT.

This rearrangement joins TRBV19 to TRBJ1-2; weak D call: TRBD1 (6 bases). Trimming removed 6 bases at V and 0 bases at J, with 11 bases between. This CDR3 contains 14 residues. Germline V gene data show CDR1 as LNHDA and CDR2 as SQIVND (reference sequence). The CDR3 sequence: CASRVGTTNYGYTF. CDR3 nucleotides: TGTGCCAGTAGAGTCGGGACAACTAACTATGGCTACACCTTC. Together with reference TRBV19 and TRBJ1-2, the CDR3 gives the full variable domain: DGGITQSPKYLFRKEGQNVTLSCEQNLNHDAMYWYRQDPGQGLRLIYYSQIVNDFQKGDIAEGYSVSREKKESFPLTVTSAQKNPTAFYLCASRVGTTNYGYTFGSGTRLTVV.

This chain links TRBV19 with TRBJ1-2; TRBD1 aligns across 8 bases. J gave up 8 bases and V 6 bases, and 8 bases lay outside the gene matches. The CDR3 extends over 13 amino acids. Germline V gene lookup returns CDR1 LNHDA and CDR2 SQIVND (reference sequence). The CDR3 DNA reads TGTGCCAGTAGAACGGACAGGGTGTACGGCTACACCTTC. Protein: CASRTDRVYGYTF.

In this sample, this clone turned up once. The rearrangement uses TRBV7-2 and TRBJ2-1; 9 bases align to TRBD2. There are 19 residues in the CDR3. The germline V gene encodes CDR1 SGHTA and CDR2 FQGNSA. V gave up 1 base and J gave up 4 bases; unmatched junction bases: 14. The CDR3 bases are TGTGCCAGCAGCTTAGATGGTAGCGGCGGGAGGGCCGGGTACAATGAGCAGTTCTTC. Protein: CASSLDGSGGRAGYNEQFF.